The rows below give T cell receptor beta chains drawn from one sample of a study of vaccination effects on CD4 cells after COVID-19. Repertoires were generated with immunoSEQ multiplex PCR, while TCRdb's copy carries only in-frame clones and drops some. The sample holds 63,000 or so clones, over 65% seen once. Which antigens these TCRs recognize remains unknown. Material: CD4+ T cells from PBMCs cultured with HIV peptides, obtained before COVID-19 vaccination. Every receptor here comes from a human donor who had a prior SARS-CoV-2 infection. Both conserved end residues are part of each CDR3. The order of the fields is CDR3 length, clone size, J gene, V gene, D gene, CDR3 DNA, CDR3 protein. D genes are given only for firm matches. Size is omitted from some rows. Given values are once, few, many or a class for expanded clones.

CDR3 length: 14; clone size: few; J gene: TRBJ1-5; V gene: TRBV2; D gene: -; CDR3 DNA: TGTGCCAGCACGGGCAGGAGTAGCAATCAGCCCCAGCATTTT; CDR3 protein: CASTGRSSNQPQHF
CDR3 length: 15; clone size: -; J gene: TRBJ2-7; V gene: TRBV28; D gene: -; CDR3 DNA: TGTGCCAGCAGTAGGCCGGGGGCCTCTAACTACGAGCAGTACTTC; CDR3 protein: CASSRPGASNYEQYF
CDR3 length: 14; clone size: -; J gene: TRBJ1-3; V gene: TRBV2; D gene: -; CDR3 DNA: TGTGCCAGCAGTGACAGGATCTCTGGAAACACCATATATTTT; CDR3 protein: CASSDRISGNTIYF
CDR3 length: 15; clone size: -; J gene: TRBJ2-7; V gene: TRBV5-1; D gene: TRBD1; CDR3 DNA: TGCGCCAGCAGCTGGACAGGGCTAAGCTCCTACGAGCAGTACTTC; CDR3 protein: CASSWTGLSSYEQYF
CDR3 length: 15; clone size: few; J gene: TRBJ1-2; V gene: TRBV5-4; D gene: -; CDR3 DNA: TGTGCCAGCAGCTTGGGGGTGAGGGCTAACTATGGCTACACCTTC; CDR3 protein: CASSLGVRANYGYTF
CDR3 length: 14; clone size: -; J gene: TRBJ2-3; V gene: TRBV9; D gene: TRBD2; CDR3 DNA: TGTGCCAGCAGCGCCGGGGGGGGCACAGATACGCAGTATTTT; CDR3 protein: CASSAGGGTDTQYF
CDR3 length: 14; clone size: once; J gene: TRBJ1-2; V gene: TRBV2; D gene: -; CDR3 DNA: TGTGCCAGCAGTGATTCTGGGGCGAACTATGGCTACACCTTC; CDR3 protein: CASSDSGANYGYTF
CDR3 length: 14; clone size: -; J gene: TRBJ1-2; V gene: TRBV5-4; D gene: TRBD1; CDR3 DNA: TGTGCCAGCAGTCCTAGGCCAGGGGGCTATGGCTACACCTTC; CDR3 protein: CASSPRPGGYGYTF
CDR3 length: 13; clone size: -; J gene: TRBJ2-1; V gene: TRBV6-4; D gene: -; CDR3 DNA: TGTGCCAGCAGTGACTCCCCCGTGAATGAGCAGTTCTTC; CDR3 protein: CASSDSPVNEQFF
CDR3 length: 15; clone size: -; J gene: TRBJ2-1; V gene: TRBV9; D gene: -; CDR3 DNA: TGTGCCAGCAGCGAGCGCGGGCCGACCTACAATGAGCAGTTCTTC; CDR3 protein: CASSERGPTYNEQFF
CDR3 length: 20; clone size: -; J gene: TRBJ2-1; V gene: TRBV9; D gene: TRBD2; CDR3 DNA: TGTGCCAGCAGCGTAGATGGGAGGCTAGCGGGACACCCATGGGACAATGAGCAGTTCTTC; CDR3 protein: CASSVDGRLAGHPWDNEQFF
CDR3 length: 15; clone size: -; J gene: TRBJ2-7; V gene: TRBV5-8; D gene: -; CDR3 DNA: TGTGCCAGCAGCTACGACCGAAGTGGGCGGGACGAGCAGTACTTC; CDR3 protein: CASSYDRSGRDEQYF
CDR3 length: 14; clone size: -; J gene: TRBJ2-5; V gene: TRBV6-2/TRBV6-3; D gene: TRBD1; CDR3 DNA: TGTGCCAGCAGTTTCCGGACAGGCCAAGAGACCCAGTACTTC; CDR3 protein: CASSFRTGQETQYF
CDR3 length: 17; clone size: -; J gene: TRBJ2-7; V gene: TRBV7-9; D gene: TRBD2; CDR3 DNA: TGTGCCAGCAGCTTAGCGCGAGGCGGGCTAGCGGGAGACCAGCAGTACTTC; CDR3 protein: CASSLARGGLAGDQQYF
CDR3 length: 15; clone size: -; J gene: TRBJ2-3; V gene: TRBV14; D gene: -; CDR3 DNA: TGTGCCAGCAGCCAACGACTAGGGCGGGGAGATACGCAGTATTTT; CDR3 protein: CASSQRLGRGDTQYF
CDR3 length: 13; clone size: -; J gene: TRBJ1-1; V gene: TRBV5-4; D gene: -; CDR3 DNA: TGTGCCAGCGGTTTGGTTTCGGGGACTGAAGCTTTCTTT; CDR3 protein: CASGLVSGTEAFF
CDR3 length: 16; clone size: -; J gene: TRBJ1-1; V gene: TRBV4-1; D gene: -; CDR3 DNA: TGCGCCAGCAGCCAAGAACTGGGCGGACGGAACACTGAAGCTTTCTTT; CDR3 protein: CASSQELGGRNTEAFF
CDR3 length: 15; clone size: -; J gene: TRBJ2-3; V gene: TRBV11-3; D gene: TRBD2; CDR3 DNA: TGTGCCAGCAGCTCCGGGACTAGCGGGAGAGGTACGCAGTATTTT; CDR3 protein: CASSSGTSGRGTQYF
CDR3 length: 15; clone size: -; J gene: TRBJ1-6; V gene: TRBV2; D gene: -; CDR3 DNA: TGTGCCAGCCGAGGAAGGACCGGGGCGAGTTCACCCCTCCACTTT; CDR3 protein: CASRGRTGASSPLHF
CDR3 length: 15; clone size: -; J gene: TRBJ2-1; V gene: TRBV9; D gene: TRBD2; CDR3 DNA: TGTGCCAGCAGCTCTGAGGTCCTAGCGGGGGGTGAGCAGTTCTTC; CDR3 protein: CASSSEVLAGGEQFF
CDR3 length: 13; clone size: once; J gene: TRBJ2-3; V gene: TRBV5-1; D gene: -; CDR3 DNA: TGCGCCAGCAGCTTACCGGAGGGAGATACGCAGTATTTT; CDR3 protein: CASSLPEGDTQYF
CDR3 length: 16; clone size: -; J gene: TRBJ1-2; V gene: TRBV7-8; D gene: -; CDR3 DNA: TGTGCCAGCAGCTTAGAGGCCGGACAGTTTGAGTATGGCTACACCTTC; CDR3 protein: CASSLEAGQFEYGYTF
CDR3 length: 13; clone size: -; J gene: TRBJ1-1; V gene: TRBV6-5; D gene: -; CDR3 DNA: TGTGCCAGCAGTTACTCGATCGGGGGGAAAGCTTTCTTT; CDR3 protein: CASSYSIGGKAFF
CDR3 length: 13; clone size: once; J gene: TRBJ1-2; V gene: TRBV2; D gene: -; CDR3 DNA: TGTGCCAGTAACGAAGGGGATCTGGGTGGCTACACCTTC; CDR3 protein: CASNEGDLGGYTF
CDR3 length: 16; clone size: -; J gene: TRBJ1-2; V gene: TRBV5-1; D gene: TRBD1; CDR3 DNA: TGCGCCAGCAGCTTGGCCCCGGACAGGGCGCGGAGTGGCTACACCTTC; CDR3 protein: CASSLAPDRARSGYTF
CDR3 length: 14; clone size: few; J gene: TRBJ1-4; V gene: TRBV4-1; D gene: -; CDR3 DNA: TGCGCCAGCAGCCAACTCTCATTCCGGGAAAAACTGTTTTTT; CDR3 protein: CASSQLSFREKLFF
CDR3 length: 17; clone size: few; J gene: TRBJ1-6; V gene: TRBV2; D gene: -; CDR3 DNA: TGTGCCAGCAGTGTCGTAGGGGGTACCACCTATAATTCACCCCTCCACTTT; CDR3 protein: CASSVVGGTTYNSPLHF
CDR3 length: 14; clone size: -; J gene: TRBJ1-4; V gene: TRBV5-8; D gene: -; CDR3 DNA: TGTGCCAGCAGTCGGACAGTTTCTAATGAAAAACTGTTTTTT; CDR3 protein: CASSRTVSNEKLFF
CDR3 length: 16; clone size: -; J gene: TRBJ1-6; V gene: TRBV30; D gene: -; CDR3 DNA: TGTGCCTGGAGCTCAGTAGGGGGACCCAATAATTCACCCCTCCACTTT; CDR3 protein: CAWSSVGGPNNSPLHF
CDR3 length: 15; clone size: -; J gene: TRBJ2-5; V gene: TRBV7-3; D gene: TRBD2; CDR3 DNA: TGTGCCAGCAGCTTAGGGACTAGCATTTTAGAGACCCAGTACTTC; CDR3 protein: CASSLGTSILETQYF
CDR3 length: 19; clone size: -; J gene: TRBJ2-5; V gene: TRBV15; D gene: TRBD1; CDR3 DNA: TGTGCCACCAGCAGAGATCTACTGGGGACAGGGTATGTCGAAGAGACCCAGTACTTC; CDR3 protein: CATSRDLLGTGYVEETQYF
CDR3 length: 15; clone size: -; J gene: TRBJ1-2; V gene: TRBV5-1; D gene: -; CDR3 DNA: TGCGCCAGCAGCTTGGCCTGGGACACAGGCTATGGCTACACCTTC; CDR3 protein: CASSLAWDTGYGYTF
CDR3 length: 18; clone size: once; J gene: TRBJ2-7; V gene: TRBV5-1; D gene: TRBD1; CDR3 DNA: TGCGCCAGCAGCTTGGGGATAGGGGGACAGGGGGCTTTTTACGAGCAGTACTTC; CDR3 protein: CASSLGIGGQGAFYEQYF
CDR3 length: 14; clone size: -; J gene: TRBJ1-1; V gene: TRBV5-1; D gene: TRBD1; CDR3 DNA: TGCGCCAGCAGCATCCAGACAGGGGACACTGAAGCTTTCTTT; CDR3 protein: CASSIQTGDTEAFF
CDR3 length: 16; clone size: -; J gene: TRBJ2-7; V gene: TRBV24-1; D gene: -; CDR3 DNA: TGTGCCACCAGTGACCCTGTGGCAGGCCAGACCTACGAGCAGTACTTC; CDR3 protein: CATSDPVAGQTYEQYF
CDR3 length: 17; clone size: -; J gene: TRBJ2-3; V gene: TRBV5-6; D gene: TRBD2; CDR3 DNA: TGTGCCAGCAGCTTGGATCCGGGACTAGCGGGTTTAGATACGCAGTATTTT; CDR3 protein: CASSLDPGLAGLDTQYF
CDR3 length: 12; clone size: -; J gene: TRBJ2-5; V gene: TRBV2; D gene: -; CDR3 DNA: TGTGCCAGCAGGAGGACTGCGGAGACCCAGTACTTC; CDR3 protein: CASRRTAETQYF
CDR3 length: 18; clone size: -; J gene: TRBJ2-1; V gene: TRBV7-2; D gene: TRBD2; CDR3 DNA: TGTGCCAGCAGCCCCAGGGGGGGACTAGCGTATGCATACAATGAGCAGTTCTTC; CDR3 protein: CASSPRGGLAYAYNEQFF
CDR3 length: 17; clone size: -; J gene: TRBJ2-3; V gene: TRBV5-1; D gene: -; CDR3 DNA: TGCGCCAGCAGCTTGGCCTCTAGCGGTCAGGGGACAGATACGCAGTATTTT; CDR3 protein: CASSLASSGQGTDTQYF
CDR3 length: 13; clone size: -; J gene: TRBJ1-2; V gene: TRBV2; D gene: TRBD1; CDR3 DNA: TGTGCCAGCAGAAACAACAGGGGCAATGGCTACACCTTC; CDR3 protein: CASRNNRGNGYTF
CDR3 length: 13; clone size: few; J gene: TRBJ2-5; V gene: TRBV29-1; D gene: -; CDR3 DNA: TGCAGCACCAGGACGGGGGTTTGGGAGACCCAGTACTTC; CDR3 protein: CSTRTGVWETQYF
CDR3 length: 19; clone size: few; J gene: TRBJ1-6; V gene: TRBV5-6; D gene: -; CDR3 DNA: TGTGCCAGCAGCCCTTGGCCCGGGGCCCTAAGCTCCTATAATTCACCCCTCCACTTT; CDR3 protein: CASSPWPGALSSYNSPLHF
CDR3 length: 13; clone size: -; J gene: TRBJ2-3; V gene: TRBV12-3/TRBV12-4; D gene: -; CDR3 DNA: TGTGCCACCGAAAGTGGTAACACAGATACGCAGTATTTT; CDR3 protein: CATESGNTDTQYF